The T cell receptor beta chain under discussion was sequenced for a study of memory CD4+ T cells and cytomegalovirus serostatus. For the study at large: Healthy Belgian adult donors included 9 or 10 CMV-positive and more than 20 CMV-negative people.

Single viable CD3+CD4+CD8-CD45RO+ cells were sorted as the memory CD4+ T cells. Positive selection with CD4 microbeads enriched total CD4+ T cells. Method: immunoSEQ multiplex PCR; TCRdb's copy keeps in-frame clones and lacks some. The sample yields approximately 46,000 clones, roughly 80% seen once. The germline V and J ends were trimmed by 3 bases and 4 bases, with 18 bases remaining between them. Per germline, CDR1 SQVTM and CDR2 ANQGSEA. This CDR3 has 15 amino acids. The sample consisted of memory CD4+ T cells from blood. The source is an adult in good health and CMV-seronegative. The chain couples TRBV29-1 to TRBJ1-1; tentative D call: TRBD1 (5 bases). The CDR3 reads CSVDLGNIGGTEAFF. The CDR3 DNA is TGCAGCGTTGATTTGGGGAACATTGGGGGCACTGAAGCTTTCTTT.